This T cell receptor (beta chain) derives from a study of T cells in Graves' hyperthyroidism and ophthalmopathy. TCR beta CDR3 regions were amplified from RNA. The HTBI set primed first-round TCR CDR3 RT-PCR. TCRdb reanalysed the multiplex PCR reads using MiXCR and keeps one entry per CDR3 protein. The sample comprises about 400,000 distinct CDR3 sequences, approximately 14% of which are singletons, and 25% to 30% rests with the top ten. CDR1 is SGHTA and CDR2 is FQGNSA in the germline V gene. The V gene lost 1 base and the J gene lost 0 bases, with 1 base spanning the gap. This CDR3 is 14 amino acids long. This clonotype was counted ten times or more. Each 10 ml fresh peripheral blood draw supplied the PBMCs.

The chain is built from TRBV7-2 and TRBJ2-6; no reliable D call. Sequencing was performed on blood. The source of this sequence is a woman aged 18-29 years with Graves' hyperthyroidism that later progressed to Graves' ophthalmopathy. This CDR3 reads CASSLDSGANVLTF. CDR3 coding DNA: TGTGCCAGCAGCTTAGACTCTGGGGCCAACGTCCTGACTTTC.